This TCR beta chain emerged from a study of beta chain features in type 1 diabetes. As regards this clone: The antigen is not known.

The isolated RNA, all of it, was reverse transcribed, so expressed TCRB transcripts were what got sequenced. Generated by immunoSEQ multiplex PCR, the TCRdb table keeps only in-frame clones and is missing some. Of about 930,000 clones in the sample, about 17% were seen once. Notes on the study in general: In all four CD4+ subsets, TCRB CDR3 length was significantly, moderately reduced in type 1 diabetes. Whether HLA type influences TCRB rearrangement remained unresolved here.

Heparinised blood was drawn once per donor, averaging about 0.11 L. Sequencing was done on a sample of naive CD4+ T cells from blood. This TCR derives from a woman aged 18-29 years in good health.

CDR3 in DNA: TGCACCAGCAGCCATCGACTAGCGGAAGAGACCCAGTACTTC. Translation gives CTSSHRLAEETQYF. This chain connects TRBV1 to TRBJ2-5; TRBD2 reflects the table's D call only, with no check against the DNA. TRBV1 is tagged as a pseudogene. CDR3 size: 14 residues.